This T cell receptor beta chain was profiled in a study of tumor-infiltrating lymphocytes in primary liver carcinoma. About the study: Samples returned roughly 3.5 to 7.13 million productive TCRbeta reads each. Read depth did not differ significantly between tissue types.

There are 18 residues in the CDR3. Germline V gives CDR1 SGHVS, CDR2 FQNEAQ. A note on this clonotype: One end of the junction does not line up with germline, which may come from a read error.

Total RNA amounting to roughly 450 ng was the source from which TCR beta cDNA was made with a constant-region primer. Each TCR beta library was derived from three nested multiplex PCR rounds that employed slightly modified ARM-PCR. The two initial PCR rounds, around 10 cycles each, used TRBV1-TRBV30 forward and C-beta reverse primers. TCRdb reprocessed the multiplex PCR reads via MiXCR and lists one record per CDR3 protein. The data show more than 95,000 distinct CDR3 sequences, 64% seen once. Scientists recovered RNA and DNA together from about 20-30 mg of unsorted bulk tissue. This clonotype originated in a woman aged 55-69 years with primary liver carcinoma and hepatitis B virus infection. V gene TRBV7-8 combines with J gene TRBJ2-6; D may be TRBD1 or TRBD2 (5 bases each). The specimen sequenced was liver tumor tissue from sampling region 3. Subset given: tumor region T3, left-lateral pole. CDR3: CASSLAGVGSSGSNVLNF. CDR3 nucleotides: TGTGCCAGCAGCTTAGCGGGGGTTGGGTCCTCTGGGTCCAACGTCCTGAATTTC.